Listed below are T cell receptor beta chains from one sample, sequenced in a study of T cells in Graves' hyperthyroidism and ophthalmopathy. MiXCR, applied by TCRdb to the multiplex PCR reads, yields one record per CDR3 protein. The sample comprises about 34,000 distinct CDR3 sequences, around 53% of which are singletons, and about 25% rests with the top ten. The sequencing sample was made of blood. Receptors originate from a woman aged 40 to 50 with Graves' ophthalmopathy. The CDR3 runs from the conserved cysteine through the conserved F or W. The D gene is left open where the match is weak. Rows give clone size only sometimes, using once, few, many, or a class for an expanded clone.

d_call j_call v_call clone_size cdr3_length cdr3_aa cdr3_nt
. TRBJ2-7 TRBV15 . 14 CATSSSGLGAEQYF TGTGCCACCAGCTCTTCAGGGCTCGGGGCCGAGCAGTACTTC
. TRBJ2-7 TRBV10-1 . 13 CGGAPPCSYEQYF TGCGGGGGTGCACCTCCGTGCTCCTACGAGCAGTACTTC
. TRBJ2-1 TRBV5-5 . 12 CASSLAWDEQFF TGTGCCAGCAGCTTGGCCTGGGATGAGCAGTTCTTC
. TRBJ2-2 TRBV19 many 14 CATTGTKNTGELFF TGTGCCACCACAGGGACCAAAAACACCGGGGAGCTGTTTTTT
. TRBJ1-2 TRBV29-1 . 14 CSVEVRGAGYGYTF TGCAGCGTTGAAGTACGTGGGGCTGGCTATGGCTACACCTTC
. TRBJ1-1 TRBV5-1 many 14 CASSSAVGGEEAFF TGCGCCAGCAGCTCCGCGGTTGGGGGTGAGGAAGCTTTCTTT
. TRBJ1-1 TRBV20-1 many 14 CSARGTASHTEAFF TGCAGTGCTAGAGGGACAGCAAGTCACACTGAAGCTTTCTTT
. TRBJ2-7 TRBV20-1 once 11 CSATRDYEQYF TGCAGTGCCACACGGGACTACGAGCAGTACTTC
TRBD1 TRBJ1-2 TRBV10-3 . 13 CAISGTGGVGEAF TGTGCCATCAGTGGGACAGGGGGCGTCGGTGAAGCTTTC
TRBD1 TRBJ1-2 TRBV12-3/TRBV12-4 many 14 CASSLSSGGGGYTF TGTGCCAGCAGTTTATCCTCAGGGGGGGGTGGCTACACCTTC
. TRBJ2-5 TRBV4-3 many 15 CASSQDVGPRETQYF TGCGCCAGCAGCCAAGACGTGGGCCCGAGGGAGACCCAGTACTTC
. TRBJ2-7 TRBV19 many 15 CASSYRERAIYEQYF TGTGCCAGTAGTTACAGGGAAAGGGCTATCTACGAGCAGTACTTC
TRBD1 TRBJ1-1 TRBV3-1 . 17 CASSRGDSGLADTEAFF TGTGCCAGCAGCCGAGGGGACAGCGGTCTAGCGGACACTGAAGCTTTCTTT
. TRBJ1-5 TRBV7-2 . 16 CASSLELAGGNSYEHF TGTGCCAGCAGCTTAGAACTAGCGGGGGGCAACTCCTACGAGCATTTT
. TRBJ2-7 TRBV20-1 . 13 CSAPAGTTYEQYF TGCAGTGCGCCTGCGGGCACCACCTACGAGCAGTACTTC
. TRBJ1-1 TRBV19 . 16 CASSTGLTGLKGEAFF TGTGCCAGTAGTACGGGCCTCACAGGGCTGAAGGGTGAAGCTTTCTTT
. TRBJ1-2 TRBV7-3 once 11 CASSPWGGYTF TGTGCCAGCAGCCCCTGGGGGGGCTACACCTTC
. TRBJ1-1 TRBV7-3 . 15 CASSLNSGMGTEAFF TGTGCCAGCAGCCTTAACTCAGGGATGGGCACTGAAGCTTTCTTT
. TRBJ2-1 TRBV10-3 . 12 CAIRGLDDTQFF TGTGCCATCAGGGGACTGGATGATACGCAGTTCTTC
. TRBJ1-1 TRBV30 . 13 CAGTPEWNTEACF TGTGCCGGGACCCCAGAATGGAACACTGAAGCTTGCTTT